The T cell receptor beta chain described here comes from a study of cytomegalovirus exposure and HLA in healthy donors. About the study: When 350 to 400 donors were genotyped, approximately 81% of them were found to fall in the Caucasian-associated ancestry cluster.

PCR involved 60 Vbeta and 13 Jbeta primers. TCRdb keeps only in-frame clones here, not all; method: immunoSEQ multiplex PCR. This table has about 190,000 clones, around 75% appearing once. The junction had 5 bases not matched to a gene; V was cut back by 4 bases and J by 0 bases. The CDR3 has 15 amino acids. Germline V gene lookup returns CDR1 KGHSH and CDR2 LQKENI. The TCR comes from a woman younger than 45 in good health and CMV-seronegative. V is TRBV18 and J is TRBJ1-1; 7 bases are a match to TRBD1. Sequencing was performed on PBMCs. CDR3 in amino acids: CASSQGTAVNTEAFF. The CDR3 DNA reads TGTGCCAGCTCACAGGGGACAGCAGTGAACACTGAAGCTTTCTTT.